This T cell receptor (beta chain) was retrieved from a study of blood T cell repertoires in COVID-19 (dated by TCRdb to the early 2020s). Regarding the complete study: Samples covering the acute and convalescent phases of COVID-19 were provided by collaborators in the United States, Italy and Spain. The material from the prospective study consisted of cDNA or gDNA derived from T cells, B-cell-depleted T cells, or PBMCs. Subjects who had been exposed to COVID-19, were actively infected with it, or had recovered from it provided the deeply sampled blood TCRbeta repertoires that made up the dataset. A freely available public database, intended as a resource for researchers studying the immune response to SARS-CoV-2, is where the repertoires were released. Samples were obtained from the ongoing ImmuneRACE study (first 160 participants) and from 1,254 subjects provided by 6 global collaborators. Nearly every sample came with metadata listing a de-identified subject ID, COVID-19 status, age in years and sex. Where HLA class I and class II types were available, the types were taken from metadata supplied by the sample provider, not from assay-based typing.

Points the paper makes about the study in general: Clinical and demographic metadata were provided uncurated, with the amount varying by source and participant.

TCRbeta CDR3 regions were amplified from genomic DNA using the immunoSEQ Assay, a bias-controlled multiplex PCR. From the authors' description of their analysis: The number of nucleated cells in each sample was estimated from the amplification of reference gene primers within the assay. To quantify the absolute abundance of each unique TCRbeta CDR3 rearrangement, sequence reads were collapsed and filtered. For each sample, productive Simpson clonality was calculated by taking the square root of Simpson's diversity index across productive rearrangements. TCRdb took over this immuneACCESS table, retaining in-frame rearrangements with V and J assigned. Such tables are incomplete; in checked studies, under half of the missing clones stem from an unresolved V gene, and the remainder is unexplained. D and trimming were read from the DNA, whereas the V and J calls and clone size are those reported in that table. The sample table holds roughly 320,000 clones, of which 85% to 90% were seen once. Of the sample, roughly 6.3% falls within the top ten clones.

At one collaborating source in Seattle, patients were enrolled during active infection and were followed longitudinally through the course of disease. The collaborating institutions used their own protocols to collect whole blood in K2EDTA tubes. For TCRbeta analysis, collaborators shipped samples in one of three forms: frozen whole blood, isolated PBMCs, or DNA extracted from either of those sample types. About this clone itself: Which antigen it targets is not known. The input lacks base qualities; no much larger clone sits a single base away.

This receptor was identified in a woman between 45 and 65 years old with COVID-19, enrolled during active disease. Sequenced: peripheral blood.

The nucleotide sequence reads as follows: TGTGCCAGCAGTTCTAACGGACAGTTCTCCTACAATGAGCAGTTCTTC. Its protein reads: CASSSNGQFSYNEQFF. In this chain, TRBV27 is recombined with TRBJ2-1; possibly the D gene is TRBD1, per 6 matching bases. The CDR3 holds 16 amino acids from the cysteine to the phenylalanine. The kept DNA is CDR3 alone, 48 bases in frame from the first base. CDR1 MNHEY and CDR2 SMNVEV were looked up in the germline V gene (reference sequence). Deletion took 4 bases off V and 0 bases off J, with a span of 13 bases between the germline ends.